This T cell receptor (beta chain) is drawn from a study of T cells in Graves' hyperthyroidism and ophthalmopathy. The V gene's germline CDR1 is MNHEY and CDR2 SVGAGI. The CDR3 is 14 residues long. Trimming shortened V by 5 bases and J by 2 bases, and 12 bases separated the two germline ends. The authors deemed Graves' hyperthyroidism stable absent ophthalmopathy progression within 18 months. Uncontrolled infection, other autoimmune disease, pregnancy or lactation excluded patients. PBMCs came from around 9.7 ml fresh peripheral blood. The CDR3 regions of TCR beta were amplified from RNA transcripts. HTBI primers were used for first-round RT-PCR of the TCR CDR3. TCRdb reprocessed the multiplex PCR reads with MiXCR, giving one entry per CDR3 protein. The sample has nearly 750,000 distinct CDR3 sequences; just over 35% are singletons.

The source of this sequence is a woman aged 35 to 49 with Graves' hyperthyroidism. Sequencing used blood. The chain is built from TRBV6-5 and TRBJ2-5; D is perhaps TRBD2 (6 bases). The CDR3 loop is CASSVLGRQETQYF. The CDR3 nucleotides are TGTGCCAGCAGTGTGCTGGGGAGGCAAGAGACCCAGTACTTC.